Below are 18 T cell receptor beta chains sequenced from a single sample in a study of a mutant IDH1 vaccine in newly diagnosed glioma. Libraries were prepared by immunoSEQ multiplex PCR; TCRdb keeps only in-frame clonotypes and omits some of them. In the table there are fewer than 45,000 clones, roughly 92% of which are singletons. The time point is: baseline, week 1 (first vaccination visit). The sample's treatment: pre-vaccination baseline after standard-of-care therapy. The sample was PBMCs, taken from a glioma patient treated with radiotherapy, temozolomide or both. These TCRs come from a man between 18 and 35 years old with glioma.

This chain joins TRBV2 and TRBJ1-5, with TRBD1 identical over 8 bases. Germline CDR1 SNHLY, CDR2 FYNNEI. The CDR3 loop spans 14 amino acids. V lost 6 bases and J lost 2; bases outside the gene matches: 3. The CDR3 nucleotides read TGTGCCAGCAGGGACAGGGTGGGCAATCAGCCCCAGCATTTT. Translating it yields CASRDRVGNQPQHF.

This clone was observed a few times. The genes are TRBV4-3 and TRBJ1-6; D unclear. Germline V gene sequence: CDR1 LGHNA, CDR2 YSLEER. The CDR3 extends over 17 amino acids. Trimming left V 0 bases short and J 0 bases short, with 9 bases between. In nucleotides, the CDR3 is TGCGCCAGCAGCCAAGATCTCGGATTCTCCTATAATTCACCCCTCCACTTT. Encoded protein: CASSQDLGFSYNSPLHF.

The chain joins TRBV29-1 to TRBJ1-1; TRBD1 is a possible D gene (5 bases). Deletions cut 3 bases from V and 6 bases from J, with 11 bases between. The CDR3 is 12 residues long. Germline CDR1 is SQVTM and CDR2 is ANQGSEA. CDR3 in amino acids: CSVDAQGSEAFF. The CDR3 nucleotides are TGCAGCGTTGACGCGCAGGGCTCTGAAGCTTTCTTT.

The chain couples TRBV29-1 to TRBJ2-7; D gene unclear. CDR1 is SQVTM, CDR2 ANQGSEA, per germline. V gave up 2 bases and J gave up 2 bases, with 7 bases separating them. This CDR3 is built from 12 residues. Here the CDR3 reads CSVEIGTYEQYF. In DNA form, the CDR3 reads TGCAGCGTTGAAATAGGGACCTACGAGCAGTACTTC.

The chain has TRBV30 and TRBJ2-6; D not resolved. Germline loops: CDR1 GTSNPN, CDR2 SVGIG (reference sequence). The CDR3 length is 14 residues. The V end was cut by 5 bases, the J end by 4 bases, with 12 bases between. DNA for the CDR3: TGTGCCTGGTGTCCGGTCAGCGGGGCCAACGTCCTGACTTTC. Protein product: CAWCPVSGANVLTF.

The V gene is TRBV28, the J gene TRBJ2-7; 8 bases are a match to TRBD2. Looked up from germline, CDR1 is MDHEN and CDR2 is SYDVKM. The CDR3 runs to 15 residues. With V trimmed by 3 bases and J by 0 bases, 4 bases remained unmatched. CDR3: CASSFTSGLSYEQYF. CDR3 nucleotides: TGTGCCAGCAGTTTTACTAGCGGCCTCTCCTACGAGCAGTACTTC.

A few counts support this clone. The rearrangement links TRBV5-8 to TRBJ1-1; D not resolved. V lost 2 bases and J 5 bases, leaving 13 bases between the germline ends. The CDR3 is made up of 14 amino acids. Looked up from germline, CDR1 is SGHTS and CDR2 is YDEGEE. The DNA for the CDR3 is TGTGCCAGCAGCTTAGGCCCGGGCGGAACTGAAGCTTTCTTT. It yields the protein CASSLGPGGTEAFF.

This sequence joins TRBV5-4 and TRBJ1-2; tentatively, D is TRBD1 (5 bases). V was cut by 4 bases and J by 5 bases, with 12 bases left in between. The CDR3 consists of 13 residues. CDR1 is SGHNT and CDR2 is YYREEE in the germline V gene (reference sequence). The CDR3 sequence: CASSVTGSYGYTF. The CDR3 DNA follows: TGTGCCAGCAGCGTTACAGGATCTTATGGCTACACCTTC. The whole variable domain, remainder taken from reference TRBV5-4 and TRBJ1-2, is ETGVTQSPTHLIKTRGQQVTLRCSSQSGHNTVSWYQQALGQGPQFIFQYYREEENGRGNFPPRFSGLQFPNYSSELNVNALELDDSALYLCASSVTGSYGYTFGSGTRLTVV.

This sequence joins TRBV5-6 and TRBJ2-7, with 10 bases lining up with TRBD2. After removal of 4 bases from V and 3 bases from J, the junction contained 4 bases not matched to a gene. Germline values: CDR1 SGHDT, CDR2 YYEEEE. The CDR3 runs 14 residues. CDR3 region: CASSPSGSLYEQYF. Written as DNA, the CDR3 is TGTGCCAGCAGCCCTAGCGGGAGCCTCTACGAGCAGTACTTC.

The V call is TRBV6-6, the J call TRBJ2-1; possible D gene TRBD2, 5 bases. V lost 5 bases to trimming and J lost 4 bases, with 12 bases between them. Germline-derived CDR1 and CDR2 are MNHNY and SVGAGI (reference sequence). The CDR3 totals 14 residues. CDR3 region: CASSRSGTYNEQFF. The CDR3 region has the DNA TGTGCCAGCAGTCGAAGCGGAACTTACAATGAGCAGTTCTTC.

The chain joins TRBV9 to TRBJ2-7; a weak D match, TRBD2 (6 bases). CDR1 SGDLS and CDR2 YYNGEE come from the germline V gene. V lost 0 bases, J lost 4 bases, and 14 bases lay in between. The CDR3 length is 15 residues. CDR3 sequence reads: CASSVGETSLYEQYF. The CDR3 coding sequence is TGTGCCAGCAGCGTAGGGGAGACTAGTCTTTACGAGCAGTACTTC.

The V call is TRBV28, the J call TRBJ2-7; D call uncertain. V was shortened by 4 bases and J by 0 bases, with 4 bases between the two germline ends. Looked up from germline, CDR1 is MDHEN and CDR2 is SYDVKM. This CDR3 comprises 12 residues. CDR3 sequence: CASSSYSYEQYF. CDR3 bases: TGTGCCAGCAGTTCCTACTCCTACGAGCAGTACTTC. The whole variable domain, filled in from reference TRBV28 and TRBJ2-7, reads DVKVTQSSRYLVKRTGEKVFLECVQDMDHENMFWYRQDPGLGLRLIYFSYDVKMKEKGDIPEGYSVSREKKERFSLILESASTNQTSMYLCASSSYSYEQYFGPGTRLTVT.

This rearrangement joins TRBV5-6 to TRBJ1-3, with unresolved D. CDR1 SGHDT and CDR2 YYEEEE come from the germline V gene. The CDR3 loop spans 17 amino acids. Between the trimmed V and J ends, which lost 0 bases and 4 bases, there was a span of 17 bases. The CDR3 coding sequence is TGTGCCAGCAGCTTGGAGAGCAGTCCCTGGTCGGGAAACACCATATATTTT. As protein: CASSLESSPWSGNTIYF.

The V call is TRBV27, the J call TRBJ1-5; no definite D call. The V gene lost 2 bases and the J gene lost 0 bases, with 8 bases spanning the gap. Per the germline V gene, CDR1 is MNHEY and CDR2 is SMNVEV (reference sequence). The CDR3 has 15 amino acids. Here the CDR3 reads CASSLVGNSNQPQHF. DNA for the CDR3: TGTGCCAGCAGTTTAGTCGGCAATAGCAATCAGCCCCAGCATTTT.

The CDR3 DNA reads as TGCGCCAGCAGCCGGACTGTAGGAAGCAATCAGCCCCAGCATTTT. It specifies CASSRTVGSNQPQHF. The rearrangement links TRBV4-1 to TRBJ1-5; D unclear. This CDR3 spans 15 amino acids. Germline CDR1 reads MGHRA; CDR2 reads YSYEKL. The ends were cut back, 4 bases at V and 1 base at J, with 11 bases in the middle.

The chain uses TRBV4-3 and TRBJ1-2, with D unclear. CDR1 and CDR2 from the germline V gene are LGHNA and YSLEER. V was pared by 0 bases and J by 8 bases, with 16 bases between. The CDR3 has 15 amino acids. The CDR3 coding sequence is TGCGCCAGCAGCCAAGATAATAGCCAGTCGGGAGGCTACACCTTC. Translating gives CASSQDNSQSGGYTF.

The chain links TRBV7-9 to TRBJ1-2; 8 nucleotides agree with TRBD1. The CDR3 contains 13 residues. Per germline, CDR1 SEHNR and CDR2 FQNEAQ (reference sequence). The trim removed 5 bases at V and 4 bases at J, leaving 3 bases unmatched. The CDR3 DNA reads TGTGCCAGCAGCAGGACAGGGTCCTATGGCTACACCTTC. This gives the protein CASSRTGSYGYTF.

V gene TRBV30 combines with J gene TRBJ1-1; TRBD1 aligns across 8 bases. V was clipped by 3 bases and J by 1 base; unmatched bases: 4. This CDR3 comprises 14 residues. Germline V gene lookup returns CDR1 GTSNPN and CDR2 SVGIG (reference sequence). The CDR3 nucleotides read TGTGCCTGGAGCCTTGGACAGGGGAACACTGAAGCTTTCTTT. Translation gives CAWSLGQGNTEAFF.